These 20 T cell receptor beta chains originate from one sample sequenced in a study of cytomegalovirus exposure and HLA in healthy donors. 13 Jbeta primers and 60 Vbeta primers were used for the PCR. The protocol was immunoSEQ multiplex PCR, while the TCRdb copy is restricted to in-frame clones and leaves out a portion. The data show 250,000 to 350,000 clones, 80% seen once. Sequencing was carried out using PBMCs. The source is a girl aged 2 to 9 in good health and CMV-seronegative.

The CDR3 here is CASSQDPDRGGYTF. Written as DNA, the CDR3 is TGCGCCAGCAGCCAAGATCCGGACAGGGGCGGCTACACCTTC. V and J are TRBV4-1 and TRBJ1-2, with 9 positions matching TRBD1. CDR1 is MGHRA, CDR2 YSYEKL, per germline. The CDR3 has 14 residues. The V and J ends lost 0 bases and 8 bases, in that order; junction bases with no gene match: 4.

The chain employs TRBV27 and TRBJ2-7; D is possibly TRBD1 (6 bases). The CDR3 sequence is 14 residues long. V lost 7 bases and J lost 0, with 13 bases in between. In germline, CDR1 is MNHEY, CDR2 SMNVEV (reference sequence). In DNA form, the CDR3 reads TGTGCCAGCACTCCGGGACATAGCTCCTACGAGCAGTACTTC. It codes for CASTPGHSSYEQYF.

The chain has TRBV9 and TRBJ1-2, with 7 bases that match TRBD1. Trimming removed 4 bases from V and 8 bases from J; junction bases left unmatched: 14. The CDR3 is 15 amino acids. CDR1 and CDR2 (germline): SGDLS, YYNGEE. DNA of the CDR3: TGTGCCAGCAGCACCCGTATCCAGGGGGGTGAGGGCTACACCTTC. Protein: CASSTRIQGGEGYTF.

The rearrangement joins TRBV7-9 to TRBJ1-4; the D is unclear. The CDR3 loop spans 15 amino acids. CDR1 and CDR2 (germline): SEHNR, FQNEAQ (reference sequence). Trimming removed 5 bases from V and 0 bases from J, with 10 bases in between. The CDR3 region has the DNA TGTGCCAGCAGCCCCACTTTTGCAACTAATGAAAAACTGTTTTTT. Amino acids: CASSPTFATNEKLFF.

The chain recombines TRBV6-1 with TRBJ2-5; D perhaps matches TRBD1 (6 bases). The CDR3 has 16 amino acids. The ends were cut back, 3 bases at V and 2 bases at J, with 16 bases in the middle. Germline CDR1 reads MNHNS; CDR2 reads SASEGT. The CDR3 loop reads CASSDRPGDLQETQYF. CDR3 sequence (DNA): TGTGCCAGCAGTGACAGGCCAGGGGACCTACAAGAGACCCAGTACTTC.

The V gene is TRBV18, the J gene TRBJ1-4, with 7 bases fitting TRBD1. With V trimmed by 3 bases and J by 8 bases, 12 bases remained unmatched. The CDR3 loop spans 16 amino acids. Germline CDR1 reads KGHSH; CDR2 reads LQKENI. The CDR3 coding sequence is TGTGCCAGCTCACCTCCCCAACAGGGGTTGGGAGAAAAACTGTTTTTT. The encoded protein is CASSPPQQGLGEKLFF.

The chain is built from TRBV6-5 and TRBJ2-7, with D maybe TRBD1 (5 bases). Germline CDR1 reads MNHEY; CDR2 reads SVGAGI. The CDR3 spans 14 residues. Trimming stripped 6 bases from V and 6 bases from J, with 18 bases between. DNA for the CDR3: TGTGCCAGCAGCCCGACGTTAGGGGCAAGCGAGCAGTACTTC. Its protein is CASSPTLGASEQYF.

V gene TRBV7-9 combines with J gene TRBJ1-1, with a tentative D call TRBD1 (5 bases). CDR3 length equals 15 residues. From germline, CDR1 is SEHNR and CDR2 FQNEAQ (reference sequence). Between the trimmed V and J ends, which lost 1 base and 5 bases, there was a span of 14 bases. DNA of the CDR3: TGTGCCAGCAGCTTAGGAACGCAGGGTAGGACTGAAGCTTTCTTT. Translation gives CASSLGTQGRTEAFF. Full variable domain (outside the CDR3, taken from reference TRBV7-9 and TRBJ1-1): DTGVSQNPRHKITKRGQNVTFRCDPISEHNRLYWYRQTLGQGPEFLTYFQNEAQLEKSRLLSDRFSAERPKGSFSTLEIQRTEQGDSAMYLCASSLGTQGRTEAFFGQGTRLTVV.

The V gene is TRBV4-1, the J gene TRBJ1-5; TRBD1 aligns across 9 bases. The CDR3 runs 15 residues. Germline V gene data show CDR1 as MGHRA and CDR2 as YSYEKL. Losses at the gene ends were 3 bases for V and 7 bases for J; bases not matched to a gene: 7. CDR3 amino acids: CASSHRDREGQPQHF. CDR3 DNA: TGCGCCAGCAGCCACCGGGACAGGGAAGGGCAGCCCCAGCATTTT.

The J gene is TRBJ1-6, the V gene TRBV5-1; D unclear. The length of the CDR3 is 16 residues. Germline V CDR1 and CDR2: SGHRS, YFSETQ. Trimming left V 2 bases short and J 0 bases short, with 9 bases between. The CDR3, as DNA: TGCGCCAGCAGCTTAGCCTTAAGCTCCTATAATTCACCCCTCCACTTT. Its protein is CASSLALSSYNSPLHF.

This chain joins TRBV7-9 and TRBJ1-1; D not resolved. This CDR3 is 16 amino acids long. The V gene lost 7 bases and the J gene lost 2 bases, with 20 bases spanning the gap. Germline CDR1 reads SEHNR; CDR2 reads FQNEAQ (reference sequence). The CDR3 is CASIHTPHFANTEAFF. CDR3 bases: TGTGCCAGCATCCACACCCCCCATTTTGCAAACACTGAAGCTTTCTTT. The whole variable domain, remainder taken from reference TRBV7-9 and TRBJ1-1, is DTGVSQNPRHKITKRGQNVTFRCDPISEHNRLYWYRQTLGQGPEFLTYFQNEAQLEKSRLLSDRFSAERPKGSFSTLEIQRTEQGDSAMYLCASIHTPHFANTEAFFGQGTRLTVV.

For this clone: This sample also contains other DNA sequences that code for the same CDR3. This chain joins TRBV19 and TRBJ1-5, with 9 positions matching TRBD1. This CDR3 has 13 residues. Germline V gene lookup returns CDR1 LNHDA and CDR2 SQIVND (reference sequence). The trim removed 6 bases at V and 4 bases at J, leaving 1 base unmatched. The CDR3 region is CASRDRGNQPQHF. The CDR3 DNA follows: TGTGCCAGTAGGGACAGGGGTAATCAGCCCCAGCATTTT.

CDR3 protein: CASKLAGVPDTQYF. Here the CDR3 DNA reads TGTGCCAGCAAACTAGCGGGAGTCCCAGATACGCAGTATTTT. This chain joins TRBV28 and TRBJ2-3; 11 bases are shared with TRBD2. V was pared by 7 bases and J by 4 bases, with 4 bases of the junction left unmatched. The CDR3 covers 14 residues. In germline, CDR1 is MDHEN, CDR2 SYDVKM.

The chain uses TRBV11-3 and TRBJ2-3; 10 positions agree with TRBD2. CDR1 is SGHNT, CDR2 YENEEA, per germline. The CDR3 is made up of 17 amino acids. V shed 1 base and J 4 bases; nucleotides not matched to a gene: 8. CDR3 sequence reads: CASSLGASGGMSDTQYF. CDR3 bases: TGTGCCAGCAGCTTAGGGGCTAGCGGGGGAATGTCAGATACGCAGTATTTT.

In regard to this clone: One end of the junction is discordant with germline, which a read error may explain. The chain's CDR3 is CAWRTAGSGNTIYF. The CDR3 DNA is TGTGCCTGGAGAACGGCGGGATCTGGAAACACTATATATTTT. The V call is TRBV30, the J call TRBJ1-3; D remains unclear. Germline V gene lookup returns CDR1 GTSNPN and CDR2 SVGIG (reference sequence). CDR3 length: 14 residues.

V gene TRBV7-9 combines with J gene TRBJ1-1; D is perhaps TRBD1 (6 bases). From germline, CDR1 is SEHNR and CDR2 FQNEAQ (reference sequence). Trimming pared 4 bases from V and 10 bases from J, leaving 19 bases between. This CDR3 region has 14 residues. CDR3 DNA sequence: TGTGCCAGCAGCTCCCAGAACAGGGTATTCGGAGCTTTCTTT. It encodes CASSSQNRVFGAFF.

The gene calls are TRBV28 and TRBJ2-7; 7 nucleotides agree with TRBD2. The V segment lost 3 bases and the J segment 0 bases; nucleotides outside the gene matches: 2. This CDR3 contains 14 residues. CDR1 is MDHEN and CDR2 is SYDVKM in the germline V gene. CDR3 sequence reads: CASSLGGSSYEQYF. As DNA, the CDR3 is TGTGCCAGCAGTTTGGGCGGGAGCTCCTACGAGCAGTACTTC.

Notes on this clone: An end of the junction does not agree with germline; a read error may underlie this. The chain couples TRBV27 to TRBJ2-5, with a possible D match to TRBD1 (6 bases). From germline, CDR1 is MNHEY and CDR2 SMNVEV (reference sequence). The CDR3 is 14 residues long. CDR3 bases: TGTGCCAGCAGTCACACAGGGCCAAGAGAGGCCCAGTACTTC. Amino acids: CASSHTGPREAQYF.

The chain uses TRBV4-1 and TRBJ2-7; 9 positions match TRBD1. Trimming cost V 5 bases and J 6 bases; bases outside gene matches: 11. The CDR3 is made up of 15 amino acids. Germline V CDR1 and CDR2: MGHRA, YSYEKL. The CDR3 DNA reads TGCGCCAGCAGCGCCCGGGACAGGGTCCTTGGCGAGCAGTACTTC. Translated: CASSARDRVLGEQYF.

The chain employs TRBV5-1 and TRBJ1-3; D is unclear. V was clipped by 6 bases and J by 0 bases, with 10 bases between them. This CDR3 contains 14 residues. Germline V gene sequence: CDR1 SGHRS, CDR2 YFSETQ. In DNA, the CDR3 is TGCGCCAGCACCTCCGGGAGCTCTGGAAACACCATATATTTT. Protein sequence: CASTSGSSGNTIYF. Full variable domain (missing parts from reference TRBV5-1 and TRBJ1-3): KAGVTQTPRYLIKTRGQQVTLSCSPISGHRSVSWYQQTPGQGLQFLFEYFSETQRNKGNFPGRFSGRQFSNSRSEMNVSTLELGDSALYLCASTSGSSGNTIYFGEGSWLTVV.